The text below deals with one TCR beta chain. This sample was taken from a study of cytomegalovirus exposure and HLA in healthy donors. This PCR relied on a set of 60 Vbeta primers and 13 Jbeta primers. Profiled with immunoSEQ multiplex PCR; TCRdb holds only in-frame clones, not every one. The repertoire holds about 210,000 clones, approximately 80% seen once, with less than 15% in the top ten. Germline trimming cut 0 bases from V and 5 bases from J; bases unmatched to any gene: 12. There are 17 residues in the CDR3. Germline assignment: CDR1 SQVTM and CDR2 ANQGSEA. The rearrangement joins TRBV29-1 to TRBJ2-1, with 8 bases fitting TRBD2. The TCR originated in a woman in her twenties or thirties in good health and CMV-seropositive. Sequenced: PBMCs. The CDR3 protein is CSVEDPPGGRCDNEQFF. Written as DNA, the CDR3 is TGCAGCGTTGAAGATCCTCCGGGGGGGCGATGTGACAATGAGCAGTTCTTC.